This is a list of T cell receptor beta chains from one sample in a study of blood T cell repertoires in COVID-19. Assay used: immunoSEQ multiplex PCR; TCRdb lists only in-frame clones, some missing. This table has 80,000 to 95,000 clones, 70% to 90% appearing once. The sample consisted of peripheral blood. The receptor source for this set is a woman aged 80 or over in a cohort sampled during active or convalescent COVID-19. CDR3s include the opening cysteine and the closing phenylalanine or tryptophan. A D gene is named only where the DNA matches it firmly. Expanded clones are given a class, and other clones once, few, many or no size at all.

D: TRBD1; size: NA; V: TRBV24-1; J: TRBJ1-5; CDR3: CATSDTGVYQPQHF; DNA: TGTGCCACCAGTGACACAGGGGTTTATCAGCCCCAGCATTTT
D: TRBD1; size: NA; V: TRBV11-2; J: TRBJ1-1; CDR3: CASSPGTANTEAFF; DNA: TGTGCCAGCAGCCCCGGGACAGCGAACACTGAAGCTTTCTTT
D: NA; size: NA; V: TRBV6-5; J: TRBJ1-1; CDR3: CASSYSRNTEAFF; DNA: TGTGCCAGCAGTTACTCCAGGAACACTGAAGCTTTCTTT
D: NA; size: NA; V: TRBV5-4; J: TRBJ1-1; CDR3: CASSLRDLNTEAFF; DNA: TGTGCCAGCAGCTTAAGGGACTTGAACACTGAAGCTTTCTTT
D: NA; size: NA; V: TRBV29-1; J: TRBJ1-3; CDR3: CSALGQRVSGNTIYF; DNA: TGCAGCGCCTTGGGGCAGCGAGTCTCTGGAAACACCATATATTTT
D: NA; size: NA; V: TRBV6-6; J: TRBJ1-1; CDR3: CASSPVSGAFF; DNA: TGTGCCAGCAGTCCGGTATCGGGGGCTTTCTTT
D: TRBD1; size: once; V: TRBV27; J: TRBJ1-6; CDR3: CASSFEDRASPLHF; DNA: TGTGCCAGCAGTTTTGAAGACAGGGCTTCACCCCTCCACTTT
D: NA; size: NA; V: TRBV14; J: TRBJ2-2; CDR3: CASSPGQTNTGELFF; DNA: TGTGCCAGCAGCCCAGGACAAACGAACACCGGGGAGCTGTTTTTT
D: TRBD2; size: NA; V: TRBV7-3; J: TRBJ2-2; CDR3: CASSLIPLAGFTGELFF; DNA: TGTGCCAGCAGCTTAATCCCACTAGCGGGATTCACCGGGGAGCTGTTTTTT
D: NA; size: NA; V: TRBV28; J: TRBJ1-2; CDR3: CASSLRGYGYTF; DNA: TGTGCCAGCAGTCTAAGGGGATATGGCTACACCTTC
D: NA; size: NA; V: TRBV6-6; J: TRBJ2-2; CDR3: CASNSGELFF; DNA: TGTGCCAGCAATAGCGGGGAGCTGTTTTTT